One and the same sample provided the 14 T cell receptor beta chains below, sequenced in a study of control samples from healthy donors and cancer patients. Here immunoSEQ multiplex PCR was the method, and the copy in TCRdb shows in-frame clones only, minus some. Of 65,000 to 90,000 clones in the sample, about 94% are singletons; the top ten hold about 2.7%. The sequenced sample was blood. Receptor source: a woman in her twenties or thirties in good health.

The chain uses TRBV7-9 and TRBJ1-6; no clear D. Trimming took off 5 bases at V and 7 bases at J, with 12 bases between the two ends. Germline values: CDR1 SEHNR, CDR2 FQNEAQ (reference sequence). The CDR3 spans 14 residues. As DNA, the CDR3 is TGTGCCAGCAGCCAGTCTGAAAGAAATTCACCCCTCCACTTT. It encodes CASSQSERNSPLHF.

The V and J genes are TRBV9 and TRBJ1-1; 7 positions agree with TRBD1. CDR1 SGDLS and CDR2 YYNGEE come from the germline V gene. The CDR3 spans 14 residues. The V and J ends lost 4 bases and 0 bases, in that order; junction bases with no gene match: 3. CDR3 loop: CASSPGTVNTEAFF. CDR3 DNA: TGTGCCAGCAGCCCCGGGACAGTGAACACTGAAGCTTTCTTT.

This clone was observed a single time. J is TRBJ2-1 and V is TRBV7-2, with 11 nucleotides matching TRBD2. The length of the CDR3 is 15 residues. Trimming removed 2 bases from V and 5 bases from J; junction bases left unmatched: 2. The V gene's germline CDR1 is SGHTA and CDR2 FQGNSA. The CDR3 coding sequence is TGTGCCAGCAGCTTATCGGGACTAGCGGACAATGAGCAGTTCTTC. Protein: CASSLSGLADNEQFF.

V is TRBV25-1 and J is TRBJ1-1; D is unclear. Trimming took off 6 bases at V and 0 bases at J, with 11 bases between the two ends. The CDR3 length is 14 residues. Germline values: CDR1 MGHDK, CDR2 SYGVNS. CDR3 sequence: CASRLAGVNTEAFF. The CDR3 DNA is TGTGCCAGCAGGTTGGCAGGAGTGAACACTGAAGCTTTCTTT.

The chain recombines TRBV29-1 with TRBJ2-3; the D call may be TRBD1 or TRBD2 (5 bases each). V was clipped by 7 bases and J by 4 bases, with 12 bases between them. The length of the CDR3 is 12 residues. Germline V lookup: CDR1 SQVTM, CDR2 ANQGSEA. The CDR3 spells CSGMQGPDTQYF. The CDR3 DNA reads TGCAGCGGGATGCAGGGACCAGATACGCAGTATTTT.

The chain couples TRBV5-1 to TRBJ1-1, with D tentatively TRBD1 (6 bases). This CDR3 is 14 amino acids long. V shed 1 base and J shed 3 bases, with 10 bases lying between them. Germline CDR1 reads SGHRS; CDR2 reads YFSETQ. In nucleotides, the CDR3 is TGCGCCAGCAGCTTGTCGGGGGCCGACACTGAAGCTTTCTTT. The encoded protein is CASSLSGADTEAFF.

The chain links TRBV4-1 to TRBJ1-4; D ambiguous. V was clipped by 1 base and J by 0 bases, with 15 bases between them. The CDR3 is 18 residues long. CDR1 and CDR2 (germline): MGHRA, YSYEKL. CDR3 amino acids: CASSQVPAGVTTNEKLFF. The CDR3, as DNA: TGCGCCAGCAGCCAAGTTCCTGCCGGAGTCACAACTAATGAAAAACTGTTTTTT.

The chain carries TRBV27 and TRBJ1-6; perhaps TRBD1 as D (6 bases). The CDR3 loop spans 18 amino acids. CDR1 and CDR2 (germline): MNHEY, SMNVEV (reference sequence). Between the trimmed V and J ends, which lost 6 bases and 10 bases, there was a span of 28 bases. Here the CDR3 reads CASSWKPGGGNFGSPLHF. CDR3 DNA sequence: TGTGCCAGCAGCTGGAAACCTGGAGGGGGGAATTTTGGATCACCCCTCCACTTT.

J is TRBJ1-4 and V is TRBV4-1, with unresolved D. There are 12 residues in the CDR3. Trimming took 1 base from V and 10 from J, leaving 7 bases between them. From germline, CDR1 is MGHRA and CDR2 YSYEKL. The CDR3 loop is CASSQGGRKLFF. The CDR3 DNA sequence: TGCGCCAGCAGCCAAGGAGGGCGAAAACTGTTTTTT.

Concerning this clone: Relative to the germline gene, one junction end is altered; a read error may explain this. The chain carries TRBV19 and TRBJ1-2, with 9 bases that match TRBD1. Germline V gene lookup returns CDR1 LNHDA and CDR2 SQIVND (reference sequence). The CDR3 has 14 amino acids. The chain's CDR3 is CASTPQWDREKLDF. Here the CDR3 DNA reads TGTGCCAGTACCCCGCAATGGGACAGGGAAAAGTTGGACTTC.

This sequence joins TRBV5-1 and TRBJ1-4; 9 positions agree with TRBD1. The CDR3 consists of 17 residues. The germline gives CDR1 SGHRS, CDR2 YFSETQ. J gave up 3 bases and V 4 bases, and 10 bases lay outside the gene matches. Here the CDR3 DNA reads TGCGCCAGCAGCCGGCGCGACAGGGGGACTCCTAATGAAAAACTGTTTTTT. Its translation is CASSRRDRGTPNEKLFF. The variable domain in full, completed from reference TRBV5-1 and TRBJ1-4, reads KAGVTQTPRYLIKTRGQQVTLSCSPISGHRSVSWYQQTPGQGLQFLFEYFSETQRNKGNFPGRFSGRQFSNSRSEMNVSTLELGDSALYLCASSRRDRGTPNEKLFFGSGTQLSVL.

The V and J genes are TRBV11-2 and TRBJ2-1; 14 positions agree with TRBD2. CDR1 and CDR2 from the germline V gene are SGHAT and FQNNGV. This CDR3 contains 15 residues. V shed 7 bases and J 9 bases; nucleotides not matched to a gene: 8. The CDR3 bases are TGTGCCAGCATCCAGACTAGCGGGGGGGCCCTTGAGCAGTTCTTC. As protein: CASIQTSGGALEQFF.

The CDR3 loop reads CASSERASGGHEQFF. In nucleotides, the CDR3 is TGTGCCAGCAGTGAGAGGGCTAGCGGGGGCCATGAGCAGTTCTTC. This chain uses TRBV2 with TRBJ2-1, with TRBD2 identical over 10 bases. The CDR3 runs to 15 residues. The germline gives CDR1 SNHLY, CDR2 FYNNEI. After removal of 3 bases from V and 8 bases from J, the junction contained 7 bases not matched to a gene.

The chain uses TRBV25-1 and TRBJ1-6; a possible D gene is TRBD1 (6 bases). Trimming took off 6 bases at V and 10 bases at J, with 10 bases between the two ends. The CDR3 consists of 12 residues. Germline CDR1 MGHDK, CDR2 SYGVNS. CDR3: CASRTTGSPLHF. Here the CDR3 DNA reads TGTGCCAGCAGAACGACAGGATCACCCCTCCACTTT.